These T cell receptor beta chains were read from a single sample in a study of T cell responses to AZD1222 COVID-19 vaccine. The repertoire was sequenced with immunoSEQ multiplex PCR; TCRdb's copy has only in-frame clones and lacks some. The data hold more than 70,000 clones, with 70% to 90% observed a single time. This material consisted of peripheral blood, taken 28 days after the second AZD1222 dose. The origin of the receptors is an adult who received the AZD1222 COVID-19 vaccine. The CDR3 runs from the conserved cysteine through the conserved F or W. D genes are given only for firm matches. Size is omitted from some rows. Given values are once, few, many or a class for expanded clones.

TRBJ1-1	.	.	TRBV29-1	CSVGGGRGDTEAFF	TGCAGCGTTGGGGGAGGGAGAGGGGACACTGAAGCTTTCTTT
TRBJ2-1	.	few	TRBV10-3	CAISGRLYNEQFF	TGTGCCATCAGCGGCAGACTGTACAATGAGCAGTTCTTC
TRBJ1-3	.	few	TRBV19	CASTRGFSGNTIYF	TGTGCCAGTACCCGGGGCTTCTCTGGAAACACCATATATTTT
TRBJ2-3	TRBD1	.	TRBV11-1	CASSADVRTGRDTQYF	TGTGCCAGCAGTGCAGATGTCCGGACAGGGCGAGATACGCAGTATTTT
TRBJ2-2	.	once	TRBV7-9	CASSFNSYTGELFF	TGTGCCAGCAGCTTTAACAGCTACACCGGGGAGCTGTTTTTT
TRBJ2-5	.	.	TRBV1	CTSSGLARFETQYF	TGCACCAGCTCGGGGCTAGCCCGATTCGAGACCCAGTACTTC
TRBJ1-6	.	.	TRBV19	CASSLGASSYNSPLHF	TGTGCCAGTAGCCTCGGGGCTAGCTCCTATAATTCACCCCTCCACTTT
TRBJ2-3	.	.	TRBV6-1	CASSVERGPSTDTQYF	TGTGCCAGCAGTGTTGAAAGGGGCCCTAGCACAGATACGCAGTATTTT
TRBJ2-1	TRBD1	.	TRBV11-3	CASSRRQGATEQFF	TGTGCCAGCAGCCGAAGACAGGGGGCGACTGAGCAGTTCTTC
TRBJ1-4	TRBD1	.	TRBV2	CASSEAPGQGGTNEKLFF	TGTGCCAGCAGTGAAGCGCCGGGACAGGGCGGGACTAATGAAAAACTGTTTTTT
TRBJ2-2	TRBD1	.	TRBV5-1	CASSPGTGRVGELFF	TGCGCCAGCAGCCCCGGGACAGGACGTGTCGGGGAGCTGTTTTTT
TRBJ1-5	TRBD1	.	TRBV6-1	CASSEGGRGRNQPQHF	TGTGCCAGCAGTGAAGGGGGCAGGGGGCGCAATCAGCCCCAGCATTTT
TRBJ1-5	.	.	TRBV6-6	CASRHSRGSNQPQHF	TGTGCCAGCAGACACTCAAGGGGTAGCAATCAGCCCCAGCATTTT
TRBJ1-1	.	.	TRBV30	CAWSVGQARTEAFF	TGTGCCTGGAGTGTAGGGCAGGCGCGCACTGAAGCTTTCTTT
TRBJ2-7	.	.	TRBV5-6	CASSLQGGQYF	TGTGCCAGCAGCTTGCAGGGAGGGCAGTACTTC
TRBJ1-3	TRBD1	once	TRBV6-6	CASRSPGQGAGNTIYF	TGTGCCAGCAGGTCCCCCGGACAGGGGGCTGGAAACACCATATATTTT
TRBJ2-7	TRBD1	.	TRBV18	CASSQGTGGYEQYF	TGTGCCAGCTCACAAGGGACAGGGGGTTACGAGCAGTACTTC
TRBJ2-5	.	.	TRBV10-3	CAISEAGGMETQYF	TGTGCCATCAGTGAGGCCGGAGGAATGGAGACCCAGTACTTC
TRBJ1-5	TRBD1	.	TRBV6-5	CASSRDRGSNQPQHF	TGTGCCAGCAGTAGGGACAGGGGGAGCAATCAGCCCCAGCATTTT
TRBJ1-1	TRBD1	once	TRBV5-1	CASKGQGASNTEAFF	TGCGCCAGCAAGGGACAGGGGGCGTCGAACACTGAAGCTTTCTTT
TRBJ1-1	.	.	TRBV7-3	CASSFDPGTEAFF	TGTGCCAGCAGCTTCGACCCTGGCACTGAAGCTTTCTTT
TRBJ1-3	.	.	TRBV9	CASTVQDRGTIYF	TGTGCCAGCACCGTACAGGACCGGGGCACCATATATTTT
TRBJ1-1	TRBD1	.	TRBV6-2/TRBV6-3	CASSTGGWNTEAFF	TGTGCCAGCAGCACAGGGGGCTGGAACACTGAAGCTTTCTTT
TRBJ2-6	TRBD2	.	TRBV18	CASSPPGRAGANVLTF	TGTGCCAGCTCACCACCGGGGAGGGCTGGGGCCAACGTCCTGACTTTC
TRBJ2-1	.	.	TRBV12-2	CASRTSRGGLSYNEQFF	TGTGCAAGTCGCACCTCGAGGGGGGGGCTAAGCTACAATGAGCAGTTCTTC
TRBJ1-1	.	few	TRBV5-5	CASSFRGSMNTEAFF	TGTGCCAGCAGCTTTAGGGGATCCATGAACACTGAAGCTTTCTTT
TRBJ2-7	TRBD1	.	TRBV27	CASSLRNGQGSYEQYF	TGTGCCAGCAGTTTACGCAATGGACAGGGATCCTACGAGCAGTACTTC
TRBJ1-4	.	.	TRBV30	CAWRIQSNEKLFF	TGTGCCTGGAGAATTCAGTCTAATGAAAAACTGTTTTTT
TRBJ1-3	TRBD1	few	TRBV19	CASTSGTAMNSGNTIYF	TGTGCCAGTACCTCCGGGACAGCTATGAACTCTGGAAACACCATATATTTT
TRBJ2-2	.	.	TRBV6-5	CASRGSNTGELFF	TGTGCCAGCAGAGGGTCGAACACCGGGGAGCTGTTTTTT
TRBJ2-7	TRBD1	.	TRBV5-5	CASSLGRGLNEQYF	TGTGCCAGCAGCTTGGGCAGGGGGCTCAACGAGCAGTACTTC
TRBJ1-1	.	.	TRBV27	CASSFSRGARNTEAFF	TGTGCCAGCAGTTTCTCGCGGGGGGCGAGGAACACTGAAGCTTTCTTT
TRBJ1-5	.	.	TRBV3-1/TRBV3-2	CASSQLDQPQHF	TGTGCCAGCAGCCAATTAGACCAGCCCCAGCATTTT
TRBJ2-6	.	once	TRBV19	CASSMAAGANVLTF	TGTGCCAGTAGTATGGCAGCGGGGGCCAACGTCCTGACTTTC
TRBJ1-2	.	.	TRBV6-5	CASRPGANPNYGYTF	TGTGCCAGCAGACCAGGGGCGAACCCTAACTATGGCTACACCTTC
TRBJ1-2	.	.	TRBV5-1	CASSEGGYGYTF	TGCGCCAGCAGTGAGGGGGGATATGGCTACACCTTC
TRBJ1-1	.	.	TRBV29-1	CSVGVFRTEAFF	TGCAGCGTCGGGGTGTTTAGGACTGAAGCTTTCTTT
TRBJ1-5	.	.	TRBV5-8	CASIRDSNQPQHF	TGTGCCAGCATCCGGGACAGCAATCAGCCCCAGCATTTT
TRBJ1-4	.	.	TRBV6-4	CASSRTGSTNEKLFF	TGTGCCAGCAGTCGCACAGGGAGCACTAATGAAAAACTGTTTTTT
TRBJ1-1	.	.	TRBV19	CASSRRQGDTEAFF	TGTGCCAGTAGTCGTCGGCAGGGCGACACTGAAGCTTTCTTT
TRBJ2-7	TRBD1	.	TRBV6-6	CASSLGRGSYEQYF	TGTGCCAGCAGTTTAGGCAGGGGGTCCTACGAGCAGTACTTC
TRBJ2-3	TRBD2	.	TRBV6-5	CASSYDGGGTDTQYF	TGTGCCAGCAGTTACGACGGGGGGGGCACAGATACGCAGTATTTT
TRBJ2-2	TRBD2	.	TRBV4-2	CASSLGLAGGDTGELFF	TGTGCCAGCAGCCTCGGACTAGCGGGGGGAGACACCGGGGAGCTGTTTTTT
TRBJ1-4	.	once	TRBV19	CASSPHIATNEKLFF	TGTGCCAGTAGCCCTCACATTGCAACTAATGAAAAACTGTTTTTT
TRBJ1-5	.	.	TRBV12-3/TRBV12-4	CASSLASQPQHF	TGTGCCAGCAGTTTGGCCAGTCAGCCCCAGCATTTT
TRBJ1-5	.	.	TRBV19	CASSDQGLNQPQHF	TGTGCCAGTAGTGATCAGGGACTCAACCAGCCCCAGCATTTT
TRBJ1-2	.	.	TRBV5-1	CASSLWAAANYGYTF	TGCGCCAGCAGCTTGTGGGCAGCAGCTAACTATGGCTACACCTTC
TRBJ1-5	.	.	TRBV11-2	CASSLAGYSNQPQHF	TGTGCCAGCAGCTTGGCCGGATATAGCAATCAGCCCCAGCATTTT
TRBJ1-2	TRBD1	.	TRBV6-6	CASSYRQGDGYTF	TGTGCCAGCAGTTACCGACAGGGAGATGGCTACACCTTC
TRBJ1-3	.	.	TRBV7-2	CASSLGTKGNTIYF	TGTGCCAGCAGCTTAGGTACAAAGGGAAACACCATATATTTT
TRBJ2-3	.	once	TRBV30	CAWSDWNTQYF	TGTGCCTGGAGTGATTGGAATACGCAGTATTTT
TRBJ2-4	.	.	TRBV4-1	CASSQDDSLGNIQYF	TGCGCCAGCAGCCAAGATGACAGTCTGGGAAACATTCAGTACTTC
TRBJ2-3	TRBD2	.	TRBV6-1	CASSDLAGGGTDTQYF	TGTGCCAGCAGTGACCTAGCGGGGGGTGGCACAGATACGCAGTATTTT
TRBJ2-7	.	once	TRBV7-3	CASSSGAGYEQYF	TGTGCCAGCAGCTCCGGGGCGGGCTACGAGCAGTACTTC
TRBJ2-6	.	.	TRBV5-1	CASSSGLISGANVLTF	TGCGCCAGCAGCTCGGGACTGATCTCTGGGGCCAACGTCCTGACTTTC
TRBJ1-2	.	.	TRBV3-1/TRBV3-2	CASSQDLGTPYGYTF	TGTGCCAGCAGCCAAGACTTGGGGACACCTTATGGCTACACCTTC